One and the same sample provided the 7 T cell receptor beta chains below, sequenced in a study of blood T cell repertoires in COVID-19. Some clones are missing from TCRdb's copy, which holds only in-frame ones; the method was immunoSEQ multiplex PCR. The sample yields 180,000 or so clones, roughly 86% seen once. Material: peripheral blood. Receptors originate from a man aged 35 to 55 with active or convalescent COVID-19.

The chain employs TRBV25-1 and TRBJ1-1, with D perhaps TRBD1 (5 bases). The CDR3 totals 15 residues. Deletions cut 3 bases from V and 3 bases from J, with 14 bases between. The V gene's germline CDR1 is MGHDK and CDR2 SYGVNS. CDR3 sequence reads: CASSDQRGTDTEAFF. The CDR3 coding sequence is TGTGCCAGCAGTGATCAACGGGGGACCGACACTGAAGCTTTCTTT. The full variable domain, in which reference TRBV25-1 and TRBJ1-1 provide the parts outside the CDR3, is EADIYQTPRYLVIGTGKKITLECSQTMGHDKMYWYQQDPGMELHLIHYSYGVNSTEKGDLSSESTVSRIRTEHFPLTLESARPSHTSQYLCASSDQRGTDTEAFFGQGTRLTVV.

Written as DNA, the CDR3 is TGTGCCAGCAGTTACTTCCCAGGTGACTATGGCTACACCTTC. Its protein product is CASSYFPGDYGYTF. The chain carries TRBV6-6 and TRBJ1-2; no clear D gene. The CDR3 is 14 amino acids. Trimming removed 1 base at V and 3 bases at J, with 9 bases between. CDR1 and CDR2 (germline): MNHNY, SVGAGI (reference sequence).

The rearrangement joins TRBV30 to TRBJ2-3, with TRBD1 matching 10 bases. Germline CDR1 reads GTSNPN; CDR2 reads SVGIG (reference sequence). This CDR3 has 17 residues. V was pared by 7 bases and J by 0 bases, with 13 bases of the junction left unmatched. This CDR3 reads CALSRDRGVSSTDTQYF. The CDR3 nucleotides read TGTGCCTTATCCCGGGACAGGGGTGTCTCTAGCACAGATACGCAGTATTTT.

The chain employs TRBV6-5 and TRBJ1-5; possibly TRBD1 for D (6 bases). The germline CDR1 and CDR2 sequences are MNHEY and SVGAGI. The CDR3 is 14 residues long. Trimming took 5 bases from V and 5 from J, leaving 13 bases between them. The CDR3: CASSPKTGHQPQHF. The CDR3 coding sequence is TGTGCCAGCAGTCCCAAGACAGGACATCAGCCCCAGCATTTT.

The chain employs TRBV9 and TRBJ2-3; 9 bases fit TRBD2. CDR1 and CDR2 from the germline V gene are SGDLS and YYNGEE. The CDR3 runs 15 residues. J lost 4 bases, V lost 4 bases, and 7 bases had no gene match. The DNA for the CDR3 is TGTGCCAGCAGCCAACGCGGGGGGGCGTCAGATACGCAGTATTTT. Translated, it gives CASSQRGGASDTQYF.

V gene TRBV7-2 combines with J gene TRBJ2-3; 10 bases agree with TRBD1. CDR1 SGHTA and CDR2 FQGNSA come from the germline V gene. J lost 4 bases, V lost 0 bases, and 4 bases had no gene match. CDR3 length: 16 amino acids. In nucleotides, the CDR3 is TGTGCCAGCAGCTTAGCTGGACAGGGGGTGTCAGATACGCAGTATTTT. The encoded protein is CASSLAGQGVSDTQYF.

The CDR3 here is CASGLVRFRQNTMNTEAFF. The CDR3 coding sequence is TGTGCTAGTGGTTTGGTACGATTTCGTCAGAATACCATGAACACTGAAGCTTTCTTT. The chain has TRBV12-5 and TRBJ1-1; D is ambiguous. The CDR3 consists of 19 residues. Germline V gene lookup returns CDR1 LGHNT and CDR2 FRNRAP. V shed 0 bases and J shed 0 bases, with 20 bases lying between them. The whole variable domain, remainder taken from reference TRBV12-5 and TRBJ1-1, is DARVTQTPRHKVTEMGQEVTMRCQPILGHNTVFWYRQTMMQGLELLAYFRNRAPLDDSGMPKDRFSAEMPDATLATLKIQPSEPRDSAVYFCASGLVRFRQNTMNTEAFFGQGTRLTVV.